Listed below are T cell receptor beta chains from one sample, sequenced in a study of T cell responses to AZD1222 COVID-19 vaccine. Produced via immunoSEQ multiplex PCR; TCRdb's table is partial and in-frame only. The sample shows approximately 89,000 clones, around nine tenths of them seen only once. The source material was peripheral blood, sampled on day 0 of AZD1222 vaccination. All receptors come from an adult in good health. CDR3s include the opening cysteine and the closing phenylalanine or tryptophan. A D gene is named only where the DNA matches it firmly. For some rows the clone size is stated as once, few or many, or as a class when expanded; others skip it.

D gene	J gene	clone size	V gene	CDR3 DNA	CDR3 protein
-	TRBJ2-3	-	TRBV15	TGTGCCACCAGCAGAGATTTGAAAGATACGCAGTATTTT	CATSRDLKDTQYF
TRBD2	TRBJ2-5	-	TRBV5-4	TGTGCCAGCAGCCTCCCTAGCGGGTCATCCCAAGAGACCCAGTACTTC	CASSLPSGSSQETQYF
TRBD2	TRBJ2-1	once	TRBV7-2	TGTGCCAGCAGCTCATCGGGACTAGCGGGGGGCCCAGTCAAGTTCTTC	CASSSSGLAGGPVKFF
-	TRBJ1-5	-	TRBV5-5	TGTGCCAGCAGCTATGGAGGATCGGATCAGCCCCAGCATTTT	CASSYGGSDQPQHF
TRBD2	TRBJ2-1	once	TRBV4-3	TGCGCCAGCAGCCAAGATCTAGCGGGGGGCTCCTACAATGAGCAGTTCTTC	CASSQDLAGGSYNEQFF
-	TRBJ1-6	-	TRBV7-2	TGTGCCAGCAGCTTAGGCTCCGGGGTGAATTCACCCCTCCACTTT	CASSLGSGVNSPLHF
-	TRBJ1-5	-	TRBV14	TGTGCCAGCAGCCAAGTGATCGGGGGTGGGAATCAGCCCCAGCATTTT	CASSQVIGGGNQPQHF
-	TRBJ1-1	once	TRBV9	TGTGCCAGCAGCGTAAGGGGATGGGACACTGAAGCTTTCTTT	CASSVRGWDTEAFF
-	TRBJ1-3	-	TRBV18	TGTGCCAGCTCGAAGGGTGGCTCTGGAAACACCATATATTTT	CASSKGGSGNTIYF
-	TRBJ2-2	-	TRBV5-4	TGTGCCAGCACCAAGATAGACAACACCGGGGAGCTGTTTTTT	CASTKIDNTGELFF
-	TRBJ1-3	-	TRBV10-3	TGTGCCATCAGTGCACAGGGTATGGGAAACACCATATATTTT	CAISAQGMGNTIYF
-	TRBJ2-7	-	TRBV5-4	TGTGCCAGCAGCTTTGGAGGCTACGAGCAGTACTTC	CASSFGGYEQYF
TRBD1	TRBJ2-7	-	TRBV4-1	TGCGCCAGCAGCCGCCGGGACAGGGACTACGAGCAGTACTTC	CASSRRDRDYEQYF
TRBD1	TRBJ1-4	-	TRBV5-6	TGTGCCAGCAGCCCCCGGGACAGGGATTATGAAAAACTGTTTTTT	CASSPRDRDYEKLFF
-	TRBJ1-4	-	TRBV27	TGTGCCACCAGGACTCATGCAACTAATGAAAAACTGTTTTTT	CATRTHATNEKLFF
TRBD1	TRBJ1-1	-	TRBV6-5	TGTGCCAGCAGTCGGACAGGGGACACTGAAGCTTTCTTT	CASSRTGDTEAFF
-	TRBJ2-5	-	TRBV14	TGTGCCAGCAGCCAAGACGTTGGAGGGAGAGAGACCCAGTACTTC	CASSQDVGGRETQYF